This TCR beta chain was retrieved from a study of OX40 agonist ivuxolimab in advanced cancers. Overall study context: Patients received intravenous ivuxolimab every 2 weeks at 0.01 to 10 mg/kg.

General study results and limits: The expanded peripheral T cells' antigen specificity was not determined.

Trimming shortened V by 4 bases and J by 6 bases, and 19 bases separated the two germline ends. The CDR3 loop spans 15 amino acids. Germline V gives CDR1 LNHDA, CDR2 SQIVND (reference sequence). With regard to this clone: Antigen: not known.

Data came from immunoSEQ multiplex PCR; TCRdb stores just in-frame clones and leaves some out. The table lists about 87,000 clones, around nine tenths of them singletons, with 1.5% to 2% in the top ten. Sample: CD4+ or CD8+ T cells sorted from blood, taken in a trial of the OX40 agonist ivuxolimab. This chain links TRBV19 with TRBJ2-7, with TRBD1 as a possible D gene (6 bases). The sequence was collected from an adult with an advanced solid tumor such as melanoma, head and neck, liver or kidney cancer. The DNA of the CDR3 is TGTGCCAGTAGTACGCAAACAGGGTTAGGGATCGAGCAGTACTTC. Translation gives CASSTQTGLGIEQYF.